These 13 T cell receptor beta chains were sequenced from one sample in a study of blood T cell repertoires in COVID-19 (dated by TCRdb to 2018 to 2020). Preparation of the library involved the immunoSEQ multiplex PCR assay. Sourced from immuneACCESS, this table was stored by TCRdb with only in-frame sequences that have V and J called. A share of the clones is absent; for the studies checked, an unresolved V gene accounts for under half, and the remainder has no known explanation. The sample profile shows about 150,000 clones; 85% of them were found once. About 8.1% of the sample comes from the top ten. The specimen was peripheral blood. These receptors all stem from a woman of 80 years or more with COVID-19, enrolled during active disease.

The J gene is TRBJ1-2, the V gene TRBV5-4; TRBD1 agrees at 7 bases. The CDR3 runs 14 residues. The V segment lost 4 bases and the J segment 5 bases; nucleotides outside the gene matches: 8. Germline V gene data show CDR1 as SGHNT and CDR2 as YYREEE (reference sequence). The CDR3 DNA follows: TGTGCCAGCAGCCGAGAGGGGGCGGGGTATGGCTACACCTTC. It is translated as CASSREGAGYGYTF.

The chain uses TRBV5-4 and TRBJ1-5; D is uncertain. Germline V gene sequence: CDR1 SGHNT, CDR2 YYREEE (reference sequence). Deletions cut 4 bases from V and 7 bases from J, with 12 bases between. The CDR3 consists of 13 residues. DNA of the CDR3: TGTGCCAGCAGCCTCGACTTTGGGCAGCCCCAGCATTTT. The encoded protein is CASSLDFGQPQHF.

This chain joins TRBV27 and TRBJ1-2; D is undetermined. This CDR3 is built from 14 residues. With 7 bases removed from V and 7 bases from J, the gap between germline ends came to 19 bases. Germline V gene lookup returns CDR1 MNHEY and CDR2 SMNVEV (reference sequence). This CDR3 is CASTPFREGGGYTF. The CDR3 coding sequence is TGTGCCAGCACCCCCTTTAGGGAGGGAGGTGGCTACACCTTC.

The chain uses TRBV6-1 and TRBJ2-1, with 9 bases matching TRBD2. The CDR3 has 16 residues. Trimming at V came to 3 bases and at J to 10 bases, leaving 13 bases not matched to a gene. The germline V gene has CDR1 MNHNS and CDR2 SASEGT. CDR3 DNA: TGTGCCAGCAGTGAGACGGGCGGGAGGGCCCACGGGGAGCAGTTCTTC. This gives the protein CASSETGGRAHGEQFF.

A single count supports this clone. The V and J genes are TRBV7-9 and TRBJ1-5, with 7 bases aligning to TRBD1. This CDR3 is 15 amino acids long. Germline lookup yields CDR1 SEHNR and CDR2 FQNEAQ (reference sequence). V lost 5 bases, J lost 4 bases, and 8 bases stayed unmatched. The CDR3 reads CASSVTGYENQPQHF. DNA of the CDR3: TGTGCCAGCAGCGTGACAGGGTATGAGAATCAGCCCCAGCATTTT.

This chain connects TRBV2 to TRBJ2-7, with D perhaps matching TRBD2 (6 bases). The CDR3 runs 12 residues. The V gene lost 4 bases and the J gene lost 2 bases, with 6 bases spanning the gap. The germline V gene has CDR1 SNHLY and CDR2 FYNNEI. The CDR3 DNA reads as TGTGCCAGCAGTGGCGGGGCCTACGAGCAGTACTTC. This sequence encodes CASSGGAYEQYF.

This clone was recorded once. This sequence joins TRBV12-3 or TRBV12-4 and TRBJ2-1, with D possibly TRBD1 on 6 matching bases. V lost 6 bases, J lost 8 bases, and 14 bases lay in between. The CDR3 contains 13 residues. This CDR3 is CASSPTGWDEQFF. The CDR3 DNA sequence: TGTGCCAGCAGCCCCACAGGGTGGGATGAGCAGTTCTTC.

The rearrangement links TRBV7-2 to TRBJ2-1; TRBD2 is a possible D gene (5 bases). Germline CDR1 reads SGHTA; CDR2 reads FQGNSA. The CDR3 sequence is 11 residues long. The V end lost 7 bases, the J end lost 9 bases, and 10 bases lay between the germline ends. The CDR3 nucleotides read TGTGCCAGCACGGGGTTTGCTGAGCAGTTCTTC. Amino acids: CASTGFAEQFF.

The genes are TRBV28 and TRBJ1-2; 10 bases agree with TRBD1. Germline values: CDR1 MDHEN, CDR2 SYDVKM. The CDR3 contains 14 residues. J was trimmed by 4 bases and V by 3 bases; bases with no gene match: 2. The DNA of the CDR3 is TGTGCCAGCAGTTTGGGGGACAGGGGCTATGGCTACACCTTC. Its translation is CASSLGDRGYGYTF.

This clone was detected only once. The genes are TRBV15 and TRBJ2-1; 8 bases fit TRBD1. The CDR3 contains 13 residues. The V gene end was trimmed by 3 bases and the J gene end by 6 bases; junction bases not matched to a gene: 1. Germline lookup yields CDR1 LNHNV and CDR2 YYDKDF (reference sequence). The chain's CDR3 is CATSSGQGNEQFF. CDR3 in DNA: TGTGCCACCAGCAGCGGACAGGGCAATGAGCAGTTCTTC.

The chain recombines TRBV6-5 with TRBJ1-1; D is unclear. The CDR3 has 14 residues. CDR1 and CDR2 (germline): MNHEY, SVGAGI. V was clipped by 3 bases and J by 0 bases, with 8 bases between them. CDR3 sequence: CASSYGGMNTEAFF. The CDR3 DNA reads as TGTGCCAGCAGTTATGGAGGGATGAACACTGAAGCTTTCTTT.

Concerning this clone: This specimen includes other DNA sequences encoding the same CDR3. This chain joins TRBV19 and TRBJ1-1; D is unclear. The CDR3 sequence is 13 residues long. Deletions cut 4 bases from V and 1 base from J, with 7 bases between. The V gene's germline CDR1 is LNHDA and CDR2 SQIVND (reference sequence). The CDR3 DNA reads as TGTGCCAGTAGTACTCAGGAGAACACTGAAGCTTTCTTT. This sequence encodes CASSTQENTEAFF.

The chain combines TRBV7-2 with TRBJ2-7; possibly TRBD1 for D (6 bases). Trimming pared 3 bases from V and 9 bases from J, leaving 15 bases between. Germline V lookup: CDR1 SGHTA, CDR2 FQGNSA. The CDR3 extends over 13 amino acids. The CDR3 sequence: CASSLGAVVVQYF. The CDR3 DNA reads TGTGCCAGCAGCTTGGGGGCGGTCGTGGTGCAGTACTTC.